The present T cell receptor (beta chain) was sequenced within a study of T cells in women clearing cervical HPV infection. Across the study: Cases were women with histologically confirmed HPV16-related CIN3 or worse, including 2 invasive cancers. HLA type could not be excluded as a confounder.

For this clone: Antigen specificity is unknown.

The data were produced by immunoSEQ multiplex PCR, yet TCRdb's version contains in-frame clones alone and is incomplete. Its listing shows some 21,000 clones. Study-wide findings and caveats: Unknown T-cell numbers per sample may underlie the richness differences. Cases and controls were distinguished at AUC roughly 0.83 by richness and V genes.

The sequenced sample was blood buffy coat. This TCR came from a woman aged 18 to 69 with a cervical HPV16 infection that either progressed to CIN3+ or cleared (not recorded which).

The part of the CDR3 DNA that was read is TGTGCCAGTAGTGGGGGGACAGGGGGATTCTACGAC. Translated, it gives CASSGGTGGFYD. The CDR3 in its entirety is CASSGGTGGFYDYTF. The rearrangement uses TRBV19 and TRBJ1-2, with TRBD1 matching 11 bases. The CDR3 is cut off 3 residues early in the read; its end comes from the germline J gene. In germline, CDR1 is LNHDA, CDR2 SQIVND (reference sequence). The CDR3 has 15 residues.